Listed here are 12 T cell receptor beta chains from one sample, sequenced in a study of blood T cells in healthy people across ages. A sample-barcoded 5' primer and a J-beta primer mix were used in a second PCR of about 7 to 12 cycles. TCRdb analysed the 5' RACE reads with MiXCR anew, one entry per CDR3 protein. The sample carries 1 million to 1.2 million distinct CDR3 sequences, 35% to 40% recorded once. The sample taken for sequencing was blood. The receptors shown here come from a man between 18 and 29 years old in good health.

This chain connects TRBV5-8 to TRBJ1-6; no clear D gene. Germline values: CDR1 SGHTS, CDR2 YDEGEE. V was trimmed by 4 bases and J by 9 bases, leaving 20 bases between them. The CDR3 is 16 residues long. CDR3 region: CASSMEPRLGGSPLHF. DNA for the CDR3: TGTGCCAGCAGCATGGAGCCCAGGCTGGGAGGTTCACCCCTCCACTTT.

The rearrangement joins TRBV4-3 to TRBJ2-1; possible D gene TRBD2, 7 bases. The germline V and J ends were trimmed by 0 bases and 3 bases, with 12 bases remaining between them. Germline values: CDR1 LGHNA, CDR2 YSLEER. CDR3 length equals 16 residues. The CDR3 bases are TGCGCCAGCAGCCAAGATAGGGGGGGGAGCTACAATGAGCAGTTCTTC. Encoded protein: CASSQDRGGSYNEQFF.

This sequence joins TRBV5-5 and TRBJ1-4; D is perhaps TRBD1 (5 bases). CDR1 and CDR2 from the germline V gene are SGHKS and YYEKEE (reference sequence). V dropped 3 bases and J dropped 10 bases, with 16 bases sitting between them. This CDR3 comprises 14 residues. In nucleotides, the CDR3 is TGTGCCAGCAGCTACTCCAGGGAGGGTGGAAAACTGTTTTTT. Its translation is CASSYSREGGKLFF.

The chain has TRBV10-3 and TRBJ2-1; D not certain. Germline CDR1 ENHRY, CDR2 SYGVKD. The CDR3 totals 13 residues. Trimming left V 8 bases short and J 5 bases short, with 13 bases between. CDR3 in amino acids: CAIGTSGDNEQFF. The CDR3 bases are TGTGCCATCGGAACGTCTGGAGACAATGAGCAGTTCTTC.

This clonotype occurred a few times. This chain uses TRBV19 with TRBJ1-1; maybe TRBD1 (5 bases). Germline CDR1 LNHDA, CDR2 SQIVND (reference sequence). The V end lost 3 bases, the J end lost 6 bases, and 14 bases lay between the germline ends. The CDR3 is 14 residues long. The CDR3 spells CASSMGGVPAEAFF. CDR3 in DNA: TGTGCCAGTAGTATGGGGGGGGTTCCGGCTGAAGCTTTCTTT. Supplemented by reference TRBV19 and TRBJ1-1, the full variable domain reads DGGITQSPKYLFRKEGQNVTLSCEQNLNHDAMYWYRQDPGQGLRLIYYSQIVNDFQKGDIAEGYSVSREKKESFPLTVTSAQKNPTAFYLCASSMGGVPAEAFFGQGTRLTVV.

The chain recombines TRBV7-6 with TRBJ2-5; 9 bases match TRBD2. CDR1 SGHVS and CDR2 FNYEAQ come from the germline V gene. The ends lost 5 bases at V and 7 bases at J; junction bases unmatched: 8. The CDR3 loop spans 14 amino acids. Here the CDR3 DNA reads TGTGCCAGCAGCCCGTCGGGACTAGCAGGGACCCAGTACTTC. Encoded protein: CASSPSGLAGTQYF.

This clonotype appeared a single time. The chain is built from TRBV29-1 and TRBJ1-2, with a tentative D call TRBD1 (5 bases). V lost 0 bases to trimming and J lost 2 bases, with 13 bases between them. The CDR3 loop spans 15 amino acids. CDR1 SQVTM and CDR2 ANQGSEA come from the germline V gene. The CDR3 reads CSVEDRRGGNYGYTF. The CDR3, as DNA: TGCAGCGTTGAAGATCGAAGGGGTGGGAACTATGGCTACACCTTC.

This clonotype was counted a few times. CDR3 nucleotide sequence: TGCAGTGCTAGAGATACTCAGGGGGCTCCCCCTGAAGCTTTCTTT. Translation: CSARDTQGAPPEAFF. The V and J genes are TRBV20-1 and TRBJ1-1, with TRBD1 matching 8 bases. The V and J ends lost 0 bases and 6 bases, in that order; junction bases with no gene match: 9. The CDR3 extends over 15 amino acids. CDR1 is DFQATT, CDR2 SNEGSKA, per germline (reference sequence).

V and J are TRBV9 and TRBJ2-1; a possible D gene is TRBD2 (7 bases). The CDR3 loop spans 16 amino acids. The ends were cut back, 6 bases at V and 0 bases at J, with 16 bases in the middle. Germline values: CDR1 SGDLS, CDR2 YYNGEE. CDR3 in amino acids: CASTRGGTRSYNEQFF. CDR3 bases: TGTGCCAGCACTAGGGGGGGGACACGCTCCTACAATGAGCAGTTCTTC.

This clonotype was detected many times. This sequence joins TRBV7-9 and TRBJ2-1; 7 positions match TRBD1. This CDR3 spans 16 amino acids. In germline, CDR1 is SEHNR, CDR2 FQNEAQ (reference sequence). Germline trimming cut 4 bases from V and 1 base from J; bases unmatched to any gene: 7. In DNA, the CDR3 is TGTGCCAGCAGCTCTCCTGACAGGGCGTCCTACAATGAGCAGTTCTTC. It encodes CASSSPDRASYNEQFF.

The sample holds a few counts of this clonotype. The rearrangement links TRBV7-9 to TRBJ1-1; D is unresolved. The germline V gene has CDR1 SEHNR and CDR2 FQNEAQ (reference sequence). Trimming took off 2 bases at V and 3 bases at J, with 13 bases between the two ends. This CDR3 contains 15 residues. The CDR3: CASSLRRVQDTEAFF. The CDR3 nucleotides read TGTGCCAGCAGCTTAAGACGGGTGCAGGACACTGAAGCTTTCTTT.

The rearrangement joins TRBV12-3 or TRBV12-4 to TRBJ1-1; a weak D match, TRBD1 (5 bases). The CDR3 has 14 amino acids. V lost 5 bases, J lost 1 base, and 11 bases lay in between. The CDR3 protein is CASSPGPPNTEAFF. As DNA, the CDR3 is TGTGCCAGCAGTCCGGGGCCCCCGAACACTGAAGCTTTCTTT.